The 30 T cell receptor beta chains presented below share a single source sample, sequenced in a study of human T cells and chemical hapten exposure. TCRdb re-analysed the RACE reads in MiXCR, keeping a single row per CDR3 protein. The sample lists 52,000 or so distinct CDR3 sequences, more than 9% seen once, with around 10% in the top ten. As to time point: pre-sensitization, week 0. Described treatment: therapeutic diphenylcyclopropenone sensitization with weekly scalp DPC. This sample comprised whole blood, obtained in connection with sensitization to the hapten diphenylcyclopropenone (DPC). The origin of the receptors is a man aged 35 to 55 with alopecia areata. Some clones in this sample may be carry-over from other donors' samples.

This clonotype was detected only a few times. The chain couples TRBV20-1 to TRBJ2-2; D ambiguous. Trimming cost V 5 bases and J 2 bases, with 6 bases left between them. Per germline, CDR1 DFQATT and CDR2 SNEGSKA (reference sequence). This CDR3 is 12 amino acids long. Written as DNA, the CDR3 is TGCAGTGCTCAATCCAACACCGGGGAGCTGTTTTTT. As protein: CSAQSNTGELFF.

This clonotype was seen repeatedly, ten times or more. The chain is built from TRBV15 and TRBJ2-7, with 7 bases that match TRBD1. The CDR3 spans 16 residues. J gave up 5 bases and V 5 bases, and 15 bases lay outside the gene matches. CDR1 LNHNV and CDR2 YYDKDF come from the germline V gene (reference sequence). The CDR3: CATSVDSTGKVDEQYF. In DNA form, the CDR3 reads TGTGCCACCAGCGTCGATTCGACAGGGAAGGTTGACGAGCAGTACTTC. Complete variable domain (other parts from reference TRBV15 and TRBJ2-7): DAMVIQNPRYQVTQFGKPVTLSCSQTLNHNVMYWYQQKSSQAPKLLFHYYDKDFNNEADTPDNFQSRRPNTSFCFLDIRSPGLGDTAMYLCATSVDSTGKVDEQYFGPGTRLTVT.

A note on this clonotype: This clone may be a read error of a much larger clone one base away. The rearrangement joins TRBV24-1 to TRBJ2-7; TRBD1 might be the D (6 bases). The germline V and J ends were trimmed by 2 bases and 5 bases, with 12 bases remaining between them. CDR3 length: 14 amino acids. Per germline, CDR1 KGHDR and CDR2 SFDVKD. In DNA, the CDR3 is TGTGCCACCAGTGATTGGGCACAGGGTGACGAGCAGTACTTC. It yields the protein CATSDWAQGDEQYF.

By sample fraction, this clonotype is large. The V call is TRBV7-2, the J call TRBJ1-5, with 7 nucleotides matching TRBD1. The CDR3 has 13 residues. Germline V CDR1 and CDR2: SGHTA, FQGNSA. Trimming at V came to 5 bases and at J to 2 bases, leaving 0 bases not matched to a gene. The CDR3, as DNA: TGTGCCAGCAGCGGACAGGGCAATCAGCCCCAGCATTTT. Translating gives CASSGQGNQPQHF.

Many counts were recorded for this clonotype. The rearrangement links TRBV14 to TRBJ2-7; D ambiguous. Trimming removed 3 bases from V and 3 bases from J, with 6 bases in between. The CDR3 is 12 residues long. CDR1 and CDR2 from the germline V gene are SGHDN and FVKESK. CDR3 coding DNA: TGTGCCAGCAGCCAGGTCGGCTACGAGCAGTACTTC. Translated: CASSQVGYEQYF.

This clonotype turned up a few times. This chain's CDR3 is CASSLTGQRAKETQYF. The DNA of the CDR3 is TGTGCCAGCAGTTTAACGGGCCAGCGAGCCAAAGAGACCCAGTACTTC. The chain has TRBV28 and TRBJ2-5; D gene unclear. Germline CDR1 MDHEN, CDR2 SYDVKM. The CDR3 covers 16 residues. V was shortened by 2 bases and J by 3 bases, with 16 bases between the two germline ends.

V is TRBV10-3 and J is TRBJ2-3, with 8 nucleotides matching TRBD2. Looked up from germline, CDR1 is ENHRY and CDR2 is SYGVKD. V lost 3 bases, J lost 11 bases, and 7 bases stayed unmatched. The CDR3 runs 13 residues. The CDR3 sequence is CAISEKEREKQYF. The CDR3 DNA follows: TGTGCCATCAGTGAAAAAGAGCGGGAGAAGCAGTATTTT.

V is TRBV12-3 or TRBV12-4 and J is TRBJ2-3, with D uncertain. V was shortened by 5 bases and J by 1 base, with 13 bases between the two germline ends. The CDR3 length is 15 residues. The CDR3 nucleotides read TGTGCCAGCAGTCCCACGACTTCAGGCACAGATACGCAGTATTTT. This sequence encodes CASSPTTSGTDTQYF.

This clonotype was seen only a few times. The DNA for the CDR3 is TGTGCCACAGGGAACTATGGCTACACCTTC. Amino acid sequence: CATGNYGYTF. The chain combines TRBV28 with TRBJ1-2; perhaps TRBD1 as D (5 bases). Trimming stripped 10 bases from V and 2 bases from J, with 5 bases between. Germline V lookup: CDR1 MDHEN, CDR2 SYDVKM. This CDR3 is 10 amino acids long.

This clonotype was found a few times. The chain has TRBV2 and TRBJ2-1, with D hard to call. Germline V CDR1 and CDR2: SNHLY, FYNNEI. Deletions cut 2 bases from V and 8 bases from J, with 7 bases between. The CDR3 length is 12 residues. CDR3 bases: TGTGCCAGCAGTGAACTGGCCTATGAGCAGTTCTTC. Translation gives CASSELAYEQFF.

The V and J genes are TRBV20-1 and TRBJ2-7; D remains unclear. CDR3 length: 13 residues. V was shortened by 5 bases and J by 5 bases, with 16 bases between the two germline ends. Looked up from germline, CDR1 is DFQATT and CDR2 is SNEGSKA (reference sequence). In DNA, the CDR3 is TGCAGTGCTGGGCCCTTCCCGGCCGACGAGCAGTACTTC. This sequence encodes CSAGPFPADEQYF.

In its sample, this clonotype was seen many times. This rearrangement joins TRBV30 to TRBJ1-3; D not resolved. The CDR3 sequence is 15 residues long. The germline V gene has CDR1 GTSNPN and CDR2 SVGIG (reference sequence). The V and J ends lost 2 bases and 4 bases respectively, with 15 bases between them. The CDR3 DNA sequence: TGTGCCTGGAGTCGAACGGGGTCTGGAGGAAACACCATATATTTT. This translates into CAWSRTGSGGNTIYF.

This clonotype was detected only once. The chain uses TRBV12-3 or TRBV12-4 and TRBJ2-7, with 11 bases lining up with TRBD2. The CDR3 loop spans 15 amino acids. The V gene end was trimmed by 5 bases and the J gene end by 1 base; junction bases not matched to a gene: 4. CDR3 nucleotides: TGTGCCAGCAGTGGCAGGACTAGCGGGTCCTACGAGCAGTACTTC. This codes for CASSGRTSGSYEQYF.

This chain links TRBV18 with TRBJ1-2; TRBD1 aligns across 9 bases. After removal of 6 bases from V and 7 bases from J, the junction contained 6 bases not matched to a gene. CDR1 and CDR2 from the germline V gene are KGHSH and LQKENI. This CDR3 contains 13 residues. The CDR3 bases are TGTGCCAGCTCCCAGGACAGGGGAGGTGGCTACACCTTC. As protein: CASSQDRGGGYTF.

The rearrangement joins TRBV2 to TRBJ2-7, with unresolved D. Germline CDR1 reads SNHLY; CDR2 reads FYNNEI. The CDR3 runs 10 residues. Trimming removed 3 bases from V and 6 bases from J, with 3 bases in between. CDR3 in amino acids: CASSEGEQYF. CDR3 sequence (DNA): TGTGCCAGCAGTGAGGGCGAGCAGTACTTC.

The J gene is TRBJ2-7, the V gene TRBV28, with 11 nucleotides matching TRBD1. Germline lookup yields CDR1 MDHEN and CDR2 SYDVKM. This CDR3 is 14 amino acids long. J gave up 5 bases and V 4 bases, and 4 bases lay outside the gene matches. CDR3 DNA: TGTGCCAGCAGTTCTCCGGGACAGGGGGACGAGCAGTACTTC. Translation: CASSSPGQGDEQYF.

This clonotype was seen more than once but under ten times. V usage is TRBV27 and J usage is TRBJ2-5, with TRBD1 matching over 10 bases. Germline assignment: CDR1 MNHEY and CDR2 SMNVEV (reference sequence). The V gene end was trimmed by 2 bases and the J gene end by 0 bases; junction bases not matched to a gene: 3. This CDR3 contains 16 residues. CDR3 loop: CASSLGGTGDQETQYF. The CDR3 DNA reads TGTGCCAGCAGTTTAGGAGGGACAGGGGACCAAGAGACCCAGTACTTC.

This clonotype is medium-sized (0.01 to 0.1%) within its sample. This chain links TRBV28 with TRBJ1-1; D unresolved. The CDR3 is 16 residues long. Germline CDR1 and CDR2: MDHEN and SYDVKM. The V gene lost 5 bases and the J gene lost 4 bases, with 20 bases spanning the gap. Here the CDR3 reads CASSPRTPGHSTEAFF. CDR3 coding DNA: TGTGCCAGCAGTCCACGGACCCCCGGGCATAGCACTGAAGCTTTCTTT. Variable domain in full (rest from reference TRBV28 and TRBJ1-1): DVKVTQSSRYLVKRTGEKVFLECVQDMDHENMFWYRQDPGLGLRLIYFSYDVKMKEKGDIPEGYSVSREKKERFSLILESASTNQTSMYLCASSPRTPGHSTEAFFGQGTRLTVV.

In nucleotides, the CDR3 is TGTGCCAGTAGTAAGGGGACCGCCCTTAATCCCGGGGAGCTGTTTTTT. It codes for CASSKGTALNPGELFF. J is TRBJ2-2 and V is TRBV19; the D gene could be TRBD1 or TRBD2 (5 bases each). Germline loops: CDR1 LNHDA, CDR2 SQIVND (reference sequence). V dropped 4 bases and J dropped 6 bases, with 18 bases sitting between them. The CDR3 totals 16 residues.

The table lists this clonotype with a few counts. This chain joins TRBV14 and TRBJ2-3; D call uncertain. Germline lookup yields CDR1 SGHDN and CDR2 FVKESK. This CDR3 has 11 residues. Trimming pared 2 bases from V and 7 bases from J, leaving 4 bases between. The CDR3 DNA sequence: TGTGCCAGCAGCCAAATCCATACGCAGTATTTT. Its protein is CASSQIHTQYF.

This clonotype has more than one count but fewer than ten. This chain uses TRBV9 with TRBJ2-2, with TRBD2 matching 14 bases. The CDR3 has 15 amino acids. V dropped 6 bases and J dropped 4; count of bases not matched to a gene: 2. Germline loops: CDR1 SGDLS, CDR2 YYNGEE. The CDR3 spells CASKGLAGGTGELFF. CDR3 DNA sequence: TGTGCCAGCAAAGGACTAGCGGGAGGCACCGGGGAGCTGTTTTTT.

This clonotype has a handful of counts. Germline is not matched at one junction end, which may reflect a read error. This chain uses TRBV5-6 with TRBJ2-7; 13 bases align to TRBD2. The CDR3 contains 15 residues. Germline V gene lookup returns CDR1 SGHDT and CDR2 YYEEEE. CDR3 in DNA: TGTGCCAGCAGCTCCTGGACTAGCGGGAGTGAGCTGAGGGTCTTC. Protein sequence: CASSSWTSGSELRVF.

This clonotype was detected a few times. The V and J genes are TRBV5-1 and TRBJ2-1, with 12 bases that match TRBD1. The CDR3 covers 18 residues. Germline V gives CDR1 SGHRS, CDR2 YFSETQ. J gave up 0 bases and V 6 bases, and 10 bases lay outside the gene matches. CDR3 amino acids: CASKKLGQGASSYNEQFF. The CDR3 nucleotides are TGCGCCAGCAAGAAGTTGGGACAGGGGGCTTCCTCCTACAATGAGCAGTTCTTC.

In this sample, this clonotype turned up many times. V usage is TRBV5-1 and J usage is TRBJ1-2, with TRBD1 matching 7 bases. The CDR3 is made up of 15 amino acids. The germline V gene encodes CDR1 SGHRS and CDR2 YFSETQ. Germline trimming cut 0 bases from V and 3 bases from J; bases unmatched to any gene: 5. The CDR3: CASSLDTGADYGYTF. The CDR3 nucleotides are TGCGCCAGCAGCTTGGATACAGGGGCGGACTATGGCTACACCTTC.

The sample holds a few counts of this clonotype. This sequence joins TRBV5-4 and TRBJ2-1; 7 bases map to TRBD1. The J segment lost 4 bases and the V segment lost 4 bases, leaving 8 bases of the junction unmatched. This CDR3 has 15 amino acids. CDR1 is SGHNT, CDR2 YYREEE, per germline (reference sequence). This chain's CDR3 is CASSHKGTAYNEQFF. CDR3 sequence (DNA): TGTGCCAGCAGCCATAAGGGGACAGCTTACAATGAGCAGTTCTTC.

This clonotype was recorded a few times. This may stem from a read error, because a much larger clone lies one nucleotide away. This chain uses TRBV5-1 with TRBJ2-1; TRBD2 might be the D (5 bases). V was clipped by 3 bases and J by 2 bases, with 12 bases between them. Germline V gives CDR1 SGHRS, CDR2 YFSETQ. The CDR3 sequence is 15 residues long. This CDR3 reads CASSSVACPYNEQFF. Written as DNA, the CDR3 is TGCGCCAGCAGCTCTGTAGCGTGTCCCTACAATGAGCAGTTCTTC.

This clonotype has a count of ten or more. The chain is built from TRBV9 and TRBJ2-6; a possible D gene is TRBD1 (5 bases). Between the trimmed V and J ends, which lost 4 bases and 4 bases, there was a span of 12 bases. The CDR3 runs 15 residues. Germline V CDR1 and CDR2: SGDLS, YYNGEE. CDR3 loop: CASSSSGRGANVLTF. CDR3 bases: TGTGCCAGCAGCTCGTCAGGGCGCGGGGCCAACGTCCTGACTTTC.

CDR3: CATSRYRDSPGPLHF. DNA for the CDR3: TGTGCCACCAGCAGATACCGGGACAGTCCTGGACCCCTCCACTTT. The rearrangement links TRBV15 to TRBJ1-6; 7 bases line up with TRBD1. The trim removed 2 bases at V and 12 bases at J, leaving 10 bases unmatched. The CDR3 has 15 amino acids. The germline V gene encodes CDR1 LNHNV and CDR2 YYDKDF (reference sequence).

The gene calls are TRBV4-3 and TRBJ1-1, with a weak D call TRBD1 (5 bases). Trimming left V 4 bases short and J 11 bases short, with 11 bases between. This CDR3 is built from 11 residues. Germline values: CDR1 LGHNA, CDR2 YSLEER. The CDR3, as DNA: TGCGCCAGCAGCCTCGACAGTGTGGCTTTCTTT. Its translation is CASSLDSVAFF.

This clonotype has at least ten counts. This chain connects TRBV6-5 to TRBJ2-7; a possible D gene is TRBD2 (5 bases). The CDR3 spans 14 residues. From germline, CDR1 is MNHEY and CDR2 SVGAGI. V was clipped by 6 bases and J by 5 bases, with 17 bases between them. The CDR3 region has the DNA TGTGCCAGCAGAGCGGACGTCACCCGGAACGAGCAGTACTTC. Encoded protein: CASRADVTRNEQYF.